The clone carrying this T cell receptor beta chain was picked up many times. TCRdb re-derived calls from the RT-PCR reads in MiXCR, one entry per CDR3 protein. The sample lists about a million distinct CDR3 sequences; roughly 18% were seen once. The germline CDR1 and CDR2 sequences are MNHNS and SASEGT. The CDR3 loop spans 16 amino acids. The V and J ends lost 0 bases and 4 bases respectively, with 13 bases between them. The sample comes from a study of patients and donors after allogeneic stem cell transplantation. The genes are TRBV6-1 and TRBJ1-5; D unresolved. The specimen sequenced was blood, either unsorted or a sorted T cell fraction (not recorded which). This clonotype was sampled from a human donor who was either an allogeneic HSCT recipient or a stem cell or donor lymphocyte infusion donor (not recorded which). It is not recorded whose cells these are; they may come from a transplant donor. The CDR3 sequence: CASSEASWVGNQPQHF. The CDR3 nucleotides are TGTGCCAGCAGTGAAGCATCATGGGTGGGAAATCAGCCCCAGCATTTT.